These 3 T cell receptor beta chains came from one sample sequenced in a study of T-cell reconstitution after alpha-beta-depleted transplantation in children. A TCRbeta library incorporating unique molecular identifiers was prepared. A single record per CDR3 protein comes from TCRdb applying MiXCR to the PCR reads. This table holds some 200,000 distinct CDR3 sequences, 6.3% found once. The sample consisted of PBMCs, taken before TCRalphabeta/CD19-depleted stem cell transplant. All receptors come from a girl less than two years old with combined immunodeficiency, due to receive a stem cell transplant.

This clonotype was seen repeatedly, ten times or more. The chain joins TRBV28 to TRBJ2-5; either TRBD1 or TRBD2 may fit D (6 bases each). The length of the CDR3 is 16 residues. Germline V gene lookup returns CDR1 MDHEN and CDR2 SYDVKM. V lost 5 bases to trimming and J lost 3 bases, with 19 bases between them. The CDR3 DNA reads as TGTGCCAGCAGTCTACGCGGGGCAGGGGCCGAAGAGACCCAGTACTTC. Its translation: CASSLRGAGAEETQYF. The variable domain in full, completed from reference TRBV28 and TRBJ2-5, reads DVKVTQSSRYLVKRTGEKVFLECVQDMDHENMFWYRQDPGLGLRLIYFSYDVKMKEKGDIPEGYSVSREKKERFSLILESASTNQTSMYLCASSLRGAGAEETQYFGPGTRLLVL.

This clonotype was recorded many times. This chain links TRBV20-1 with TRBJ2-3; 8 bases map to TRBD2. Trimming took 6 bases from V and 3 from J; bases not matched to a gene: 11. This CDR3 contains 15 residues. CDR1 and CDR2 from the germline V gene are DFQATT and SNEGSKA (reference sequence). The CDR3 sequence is CSAPLFGGATDTQYF. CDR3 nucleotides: TGCAGTGCCCCTCTTTTCGGGGGGGCGACAGATACGCAGTATTTT.

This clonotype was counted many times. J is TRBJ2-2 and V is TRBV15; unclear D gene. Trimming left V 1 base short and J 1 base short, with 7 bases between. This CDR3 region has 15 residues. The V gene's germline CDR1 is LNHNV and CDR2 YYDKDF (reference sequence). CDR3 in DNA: TGTGCCACCAGCAGAGGAGAGCTGAACACCGGGGAGCTGTTTTTT. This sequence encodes CATSRGELNTGELFF.